These 8 T cell receptor beta chains originate from one sample sequenced in a study of CD8 T cells in ankylosing spondylitis. TCRdb recomputed calls from the 5' RACE reads with MiXCR, one row per CDR3 protein. Of over 95,000 distinct CDR3 sequences detected, 7.5% to 9% appear once; the ten largest clones hold about a tenth. Source material: blood, either unsorted or a sorted T cell fraction (not recorded which). The receptors stem from a male donor with ankylosing spondylitis or in good health (not recorded which).

At least ten counts were recorded for this clonotype. V is TRBV11-2 and J is TRBJ2-6; 11 bases fit TRBD2. Unmatched junction bases numbered 6, after V lost 5 bases and J lost 0 bases. Per germline, CDR1 SGHAT and CDR2 FQNNGV. The CDR3 spans 18 residues. In DNA, the CDR3 is TGTGCCAGCAGCCATTCTAGCGGGGGGCTCTCTGGGGCCAACGTCCTGACTTTC. As protein: CASSHSSGGLSGANVLTF.

This clonotype turned up a few times. The CDR3 DNA follows: TGTGCCAGCAGCTTAGCTCGGCCATCGGAGTTAGAGACCCAGTACTTC. Amino acids: CASSLARPSELETQYF. The chain has TRBV11-2 and TRBJ2-5; D is uncertain. CDR1 SGHAT and CDR2 FQNNGV come from the germline V gene. V lost 1 base to trimming and J lost 4 bases, with 16 bases between them. The CDR3 loop spans 16 amino acids.

This clonotype came up many times. The gene calls are TRBV5-1 and TRBJ2-7, with 9 positions matching TRBD1. Per the germline V gene, CDR1 is SGHRS and CDR2 is YFSETQ. Trimming at V came to 0 bases and at J to 5 bases, leaving 12 bases not matched to a gene. The CDR3 contains 17 residues. CDR3 loop: CASSLAQWGQGVNEQYF. CDR3 DNA sequence: TGCGCCAGCAGCTTGGCCCAATGGGGACAGGGTGTCAACGAGCAGTACTTC.

In this sample, this clonotype turned up many times. The chain combines TRBV29-1 with TRBJ2-7; 8 nucleotides agree with TRBD1. Germline values: CDR1 SQVTM, CDR2 ANQGSEA. With V trimmed by 5 bases and J by 2 bases, 8 bases remained unmatched. The CDR3 is 14 amino acids. The CDR3 DNA sequence: TGCAGCGTTTTACCGGGGACAGGCCCCTACGAGCAGTACTTC. As protein: CSVLPGTGPYEQYF.

At least ten counts were recorded for this clonotype. This chain links TRBV4-2 with TRBJ2-7; 11 nucleotides agree with TRBD1. With 2 bases clipped from V and 3 bases from J, the junction kept 3 bases outside the gene matches. CDR3 length: 15 amino acids. Germline CDR1 is LGHNA and CDR2 is YNFKEQ. CDR3 nucleotides: TGTGCCAGCAGCCAACCGGGACAGGGGGACTACGAGCAGTACTTC. Translation gives CASSQPGQGDYEQYF.

This clonotype has a count of ten or more. The V and J genes are TRBV5-6 and TRBJ2-1; 9 bases map to TRBD2. Germline CDR1 and CDR2: SGHDT and YYEEEE. The CDR3 sequence is 16 residues long. V trimming: 6 bases; J trimming: 4 bases; junction bases outside the gene matches: 11. The CDR3 nucleotides are TGTGCCAGCACCCTAGGAGGTCTAGCGGGGTACAATGAGCAGTTCTTC. Protein product: CASTLGGLAGYNEQFF.

This clonotype was observed at least ten times. The chain uses TRBV12-3 or TRBV12-4 and TRBJ1-5; D uncertain. The CDR3 loop spans 13 amino acids. Trimming left V 4 bases short and J 4 bases short, with 8 bases between. The CDR3 here is CASSSQTNQPQHF. In nucleotides, the CDR3 is TGTGCCAGCAGTTCCCAGACTAATCAGCCCCAGCATTTT.

Many counts were recorded for this clonotype. Because the CDR3 is missing its conserved closing phenylalanine or tryptophan, this is likely a read error. The limits of the CDR3 on the DNA are not certain, so only TCRdb's listed CDR3 is given. This chain uses TRBV6-2 or TRBV6-3 with TRBJ1-1; the DNA was not compared with TRBD1, the D call given in the table. Germline V gene sequence: CDR1 MNHEY, CDR2 SVGEGT. 13 amino acids form the CDR3, both terminal residues included. The CDR3: CASSLGQGANHGL.